The rows below give T cell receptor beta chains drawn from one sample of a study of shared clonotypes between healthy human individuals. Sequencing was performed with immunoSEQ multiplex PCR; in TCRdb, only in-frame clones are kept and a portion is missing. The table has some 500,000 clones, more than 70% seen once. Sequencing used PBMCs. Every receptor here comes from a woman in her forties in good health. Some clones in this sample may be carry-over from other donors' samples. CDR3s include the opening cysteine and the closing phenylalanine or tryptophan. The order of the fields is V gene, D gene, clone size, J gene, CDR3 DNA, CDR3 protein. A D gene is named only where the DNA matches it firmly. A clone size is listed for some rows: how often the clone was seen (once, few, many), or a class if it is expanded.

>TRBV7-7|TRBD1|-|TRBJ2-5
TGTGCCAGCAGCAAGGACAGGTCAGAGACCCAGTACTTC
CASSKDRSETQYF
>TRBV7-8|-|few|TRBJ1-1
TGTGCCAGCAGCCTTTTCAGGGGGAACACTGAAGCTTTCTTT
CASSLFRGNTEAFF
>TRBV28|-|-|TRBJ1-2
TGTGCCAGCAGTTTAAGGCCGTACTATGGCTACACCTTC
CASSLRPYYGYTF
>TRBV27|TRBD1|few|TRBJ2-7
TGTGCCAGCAGGAACGACAGGGTTAAAAGCTACGAGCAGTACTTC
CASRNDRVKSYEQYF
>TRBV7-3|-|-|TRBJ2-7
TGTGCCAGCAGCTTAATTCTTGGGAACGAGCAGTACTTC
CASSLILGNEQYF
>TRBV5-4|TRBD1|-|TRBJ1-1
TGTGCCAGCAGCCTTGCCCGATTCCGGGACAGGGGAAGAGACACTGAAGCTTTCTTT
CASSLARFRDRGRDTEAFF
>TRBV19|TRBD1|once|TRBJ2-7
TGTGCCAGTAGTATGGAACAGGGGCTGGCCGAGCAGTACTTC
CASSMEQGLAEQYF
>TRBV21-1|-|once|TRBJ1-4
TGTGCCAGCAGCAAAGCCAGGGAAAGAGGTGAAAAACTGTTTTTT
CASSKARERGEKLFF
>TRBV18|-|-|TRBJ1-2
TGTGCCAGCTCACCTGGACAGCAGGATGGCTACACCTTC
CASSPGQQDGYTF
>TRBV28|TRBD2|-|TRBJ2-7
TGTGCCAGCAGTTACCAGCGGGAGCAACCCTACGAGCAGTACTTC
CASSYQREQPYEQYF
>TRBV28|-|-|TRBJ1-1
TGTGCCAGCAGTTCCCGCGTAGGGTGGGACACTGAAGCTTTCTTT
CASSSRVGWDTEAFF
>TRBV19|-|-|TRBJ2-7
TGTGCCAGTAGCGAGGGACCAACGAGGGGTCAGTACTTC
CASSEGPTRGQYF
>TRBV4-2|TRBD2|-|TRBJ2-1
TGTGCCAGCAGCCTGATCGTGGTGGCAGGCTGGACTAGCGGGAGTGACAATGAGCAGTTCTTC
CASSLIVVAGWTSGSDNEQFF
>TRBV28|-|few|TRBJ2-7
TGTGCCAGCAGTTTACTGGGACAACTATACGAGCAGTACTTC
CASSLLGQLYEQYF
>TRBV4-2|-|-|TRBJ1-2
TGTGCCAGCAGCCAAGATCGGGGAGGGAACTATGGCTACACCTTC
CASSQDRGGNYGYTF
>TRBV4-3|TRBD1|-|TRBJ1-4
TGCGCCAGCAGCCATGGGACAGTCGGAGAAAAACTGTTTTTT
CASSHGTVGEKLFF
>TRBV2|-|-|TRBJ2-3
TGTGCCAGCAGTGAAGTTGGCACAGATACGCAGTATTTT
CASSEVGTDTQYF
>TRBV11-3|-|-|TRBJ2-7
TGTGCCAGCAGCTTAACCGAATCCTACGAGCAGTACTTC
CASSLTESYEQYF
>TRBV15|-|few|TRBJ2-1
TGTGCCACCAGCAGCCCCGGGACTGGGGTTTTGGAGCAGTTCTTC
CATSSPGTGVLEQFF
>TRBV10-3|-|once|TRBJ1-5
TGTGCCATCAGTGCGTCGGGGGGAATCGGCAATCAGCCCCAGCATTTT
CAISASGGIGNQPQHF
>TRBV2|-|many|TRBJ2-3
TGTGCCAGCAGTGAATCGGGTGATACGCAGTATTTT
CASSESGDTQYF
>TRBV4-1|-|-|TRBJ1-1
TGCGCCAGCTCACAGCCCTTGGGAACTGAAGCTTTCTTT
CASSQPLGTEAFF
>TRBV6-6|-|-|TRBJ1-5
TGTGCCAGCAGTTACTCGACCGCAGAGACCCCCCAGCATTTT
CASSYSTAETPQHF
>TRBV7-6|TRBD2|-|TRBJ2-7
TGTGCCAGCAGCTTAGGTAGCGGGCCTCACTACGAGCAGTACTTC
CASSLGSGPHYEQYF
>TRBV5-1|-|-|TRBJ1-1
TGCGCCAGCAGCGTGAGACAGAACACTGAAGCTTTCTTT
CASSVRQNTEAFF
>TRBV7-6|TRBD1|few|TRBJ2-7
TGTGCCAGCAGCCGCAACCAGGGGGCTGGCTACGAGCAGTACTTC
CASSRNQGAGYEQYF
>TRBV4-1|TRBD1|many|TRBJ2-5
TGCGCCAGCAGCTCAAGCCCCTTGACAGGGAGTGGGGCCCAGTACTTC
CASSSSPLTGSGAQYF
>TRBV18|-|few|TRBJ1-1
TGTGCCAGCACTCCAGGGGACACTGAAGCTTTCTTT
CASTPGDTEAFF
>TRBV7-9|TRBD1|-|TRBJ2-7
TGTGCCAGCAGCTTGTCAGGGGGCGCCTTAGGGCAGTACTTC
CASSLSGGALGQYF
>TRBV29-1|-|-|TRBJ1-1
TGCAGCGTTGAAGATCTTGGGGGCAAGAACACTGAAGCTTTCTTT
CSVEDLGGKNTEAFF
>TRBV5-5|-|-|TRBJ2-5
TGTGCCAGCAGCTTGACTAGCATTTTCACAGAGACCCAGTACTTC
CASSLTSIFTETQYF
>TRBV7-8|TRBD1|-|TRBJ2-5
TGTGCCAGCAGCCTCAGGGGGTTGCAGACCCAGTACTTC
CASSLRGLQTQYF
>TRBV15|-|-|TRBJ2-1
TGTGCCACCAGCAGAGAGGGGCCTAGAAATGAGCAGTTCTTC
CATSREGPRNEQFF